Below, 12 T cell receptor beta chains from the same sample are listed, as sequenced in a study of cytomegalovirus exposure and HLA in healthy donors. This PCR relied on a set of 60 Vbeta primers and 13 Jbeta primers. Clones were read by immunoSEQ multiplex PCR, and TCRdb kept only the in-frame ones, dropping some. The sample contains approximately 110,000 clones, approximately 15% of which appear only once. The sequenced sample consisted of PBMCs. These receptor sequences come from a woman between 18 and 29 years old in good health and CMV-seronegative.

This clone was seen more than once but under ten times. The chain joins TRBV5-1 to TRBJ2-1; D is perhaps TRBD2 (6 bases). Germline CDR1 SGHRS, CDR2 YFSETQ. CDR3 length equals 18 residues. The germline V and J ends were trimmed by 4 bases and 8 bases, with 28 bases remaining between them. The DNA for the CDR3 is TGCGCCAGCAGCCTTTCAGCCTGGGACTTCCGGCGAGAGGATGAGCAGTTCTTC. This translates into CASSLSAWDFRREDEQFF. Full variable domain (missing parts from reference TRBV5-1 and TRBJ2-1): KAGVTQTPRYLIKTRGQQVTLSCSPISGHRSVSWYQQTPGQGLQFLFEYFSETQRNKGNFPGRFSGRQFSNSRSEMNVSTLELGDSALYLCASSLSAWDFRREDEQFFGPGTRLTVL.

Worth noting for this clone: The sample holds other DNA sequences that translate to the same CDR3. This sequence joins TRBV7-9 and TRBJ2-1; D ambiguous. Deletions cut 5 bases from V and 7 bases from J, with 3 bases between. This CDR3 comprises 10 residues. CDR1 and CDR2 from the germline V gene are SEHNR and FQNEAQ (reference sequence). The CDR3 reads CASSRNEQFF. CDR3 nucleotide sequence: TGTGCCAGCAGCCGTAATGAGCAGTTCTTC.

This clone appeared a few times. A read error may produce the germline difference seen at one junction end. The chain links TRBV7-7 to TRBJ2-3, with D possibly being TRBD2 (5 bases). CDR3 length: 15 residues. The germline gives CDR1 SSHAT, CDR2 FNYEAQ (reference sequence). Here the CDR3 reads CASSLDGKPTDTQYF. The CDR3 DNA follows: TGTGCTAGCAGCCTCGACGGGAAACCCACAGATACGCAGTATTTT.

The genes are TRBV2 and TRBJ1-1; D possibly corresponds to TRBD1 (5 bases). This CDR3 is 14 amino acids long. Germline-derived CDR1 and CDR2 are SNHLY and FYNNEI. V lost 5 bases and J 3 bases, leaving 13 bases between the germline ends. CDR3 sequence reads: CASSNAGKDTEAFF. CDR3 nucleotides: TGTGCCAGCAGTAACGCAGGGAAAGACACTGAAGCTTTCTTT.

The V call is TRBV18, the J call TRBJ2-5; D unresolved. CDR1 is KGHSH, CDR2 LQKENI, per germline. V lost 1 base and J 3 bases, leaving 6 bases between the germline ends. CDR3 length: 13 amino acids. CDR3 DNA: TGTGCCAGCTCACCACTGGAGAAAGAGACCCAGTACTTC. Residues: CASSPLEKETQYF.

This clone was counted only a few times. This chain connects TRBV9 to TRBJ2-2, with 7 nucleotides matching TRBD2. The CDR3 spans 16 residues. Germline trimming cut 4 bases from V and 7 bases from J; bases unmatched to any gene: 13. Germline CDR1 is SGDLS and CDR2 is YYNGEE. In DNA, the CDR3 is TGTGCCAGCAGCTCCCGGGGCCTTGGGGGGGTCGGGGAGCTGTTTTTT. Its translation is CASSSRGLGGVGELFF. The whole variable domain, remainder taken from reference TRBV9 and TRBJ2-2, is DSGVTQTPKHLITATGQRVTLRCSPRSGDLSVYWYQQSLDQGLQFLIQYYNGEERAKGNILERFSAQQFPDLHSELNLSSLELGDSALYFCASSSRGLGGVGELFFGEGSRLTVL.

This chain uses TRBV30 with TRBJ2-1, with TRBD2 identical over 12 bases. V was pared by 2 bases and J by 1 base, with 3 bases of the junction left unmatched. The CDR3 is 16 residues long. Per germline, CDR1 GTSNPN and CDR2 SVGIG (reference sequence). CDR3 sequence: CAWSLGLAGSYNEQFF. The CDR3 DNA is TGTGCCTGGAGTCTAGGACTAGCGGGATCCTACAATGAGCAGTTCTTC.

This clone came up a few times. J is TRBJ2-1 and V is TRBV29-1; 8 nucleotides agree with TRBD2. Trimming took 7 bases from V and 13 from J; bases not matched to a gene: 15. CDR1 and CDR2 from the germline V gene are SQVTM and ANQGSEA. The CDR3 has 13 residues. CDR3 sequence (DNA): TGCAGCGCCGTCCTCGCGGGAGGTGGGGTTCAGTTCTTC. It yields the protein CSAVLAGGGVQFF.

The genes are TRBV6-5 and TRBJ2-3; maybe TRBD1 (6 bases). Germline CDR1 and CDR2: MNHEY and SVGAGI. The CDR3 is made up of 12 amino acids. V was clipped by 11 bases and J by 7 bases, with 16 bases between them. CDR3 residues: CAAGRGSNTQYF. The DNA of the CDR3 is TGTGCCGCCGGCAGGGGCTCGAATACGCAGTATTTT.

This rearrangement joins TRBV28 to TRBJ1-1, with no clear D. CDR1 is MDHEN and CDR2 is SYDVKM in the germline V gene. Trimming removed 5 bases at V and 3 bases at J, with 16 bases between. The CDR3 has 15 residues. The CDR3 is CASSPVRGEDTEAFF. The CDR3 nucleotides read TGTGCCAGCAGTCCGGTCCGTGGGGAGGACACTGAAGCTTTCTTT.

J is TRBJ2-1 and V is TRBV5-1, with D perhaps matching TRBD2 (5 bases). V was cut by 4 bases and J by 6 bases, with 11 bases left in between. Germline V lookup: CDR1 SGHRS, CDR2 YFSETQ. This CDR3 comprises 13 residues. CDR3 DNA: TGCGCCAGCAGCCCTACTAGGCCCAATGAGCAGTTCTTC. Its protein is CASSPTRPNEQFF.

Concerning this clone: The same CDR3 is also encoded by other DNA sequences in this sample. This sequence joins TRBV19 and TRBJ1-5; 7 bases line up with TRBD1. Losses at the gene ends were 4 bases for V and 5 bases for J; bases not matched to a gene: 2. CDR1 and CDR2 (germline): LNHDA, SQIVND (reference sequence). CDR3 length: 13 residues. The CDR3 nucleotides read TGTGCCAGTAGTACCGACAGGGATCAGCCCCAGCATTTT. Encoded protein: CASSTDRDQPQHF.